This is a list of T cell receptor beta chains from one sample in a study of regulatory T cells in long-lasting Graves disease. TCRdb itself ran the multiplex PCR reads through MiXCR, one entry per CDR3 protein. The table includes around 450,000 distinct CDR3 sequences, about 16% detected once. These data also featured in a second study, about T cells in Graves' hyperthyroidism and ophthalmopathy.

The source material was peripheral blood mononuclear cells (PBMCs), sampled at new diagnosis, from a patient treated with antithyroid drugs. The receptor set was obtained from a woman aged 30 to 39 with Graves disease. CDR3s include the opening cysteine and the closing phenylalanine or tryptophan. D genes are given only for firm matches. Expanded clones are given a class, and other clones once, few, many or no size at all.

17	TRBV18	TRBJ1-6	.	many	CASSPARVAGGDSPLHF	TGTGCCAGCTCACCCGCACGAGTGGCAGGAGGAGATTCACCCCTCCACTTT
16	TRBV5-6	TRBJ2-7	.	few	CASSYPPFGGSSEQYF	TGTGCCAGCAGCTACCCACCCTTTGGGGGGTCTAGCGAGCAGTACTTC
19	TRBV7-2	TRBJ2-5	.	.	CASRYRAVGMAGRQETQYF	TGTGCCAGCAGATATCGGGCAGTTGGGATGGCAGGGAGGCAAGAGACCCAGTACTTC
13	TRBV11-3	TRBJ2-3	.	many	CASSNWGSDTQYF	TGTGCCAGCAGCAATTGGGGTTCAGATACGCAGTATTTT
12	TRBV7-9	TRBJ2-1	TRBD2	.	CASSLGDYEQFF	TGTGCCAGCAGCTTGGGGGACTACGAGCAGTTCTTC
15	TRBV27	TRBJ1-2	TRBD1	few	CASSTTGTGGRGYTF	TGTGCCAGCAGCACCACCGGGACAGGGGGCAGGGGCTACACCTTC
13	TRBV20-1	TRBJ2-7	.	once	CSAAQGGRTEQYF	TGCAGTGCAGCACAGGGAGGAAGGACAGAGCAGTACTTC
16	TRBV9	TRBJ2-5	TRBD2	many	CASSVSAGGAEETQYF	TGTGCCAGCAGCGTGTCAGCGGGAGGGGCCGAAGAGACCCAGTACTTC
14	TRBV20-1	TRBJ2-3	.	many	CSARRLLGGDTQYF	TGCAGTGCAAGACGGCTCCTGGGTGGCGATACGCAGTATTTT
17	TRBV6-4	TRBJ1-5	.	.	CASSSPTRSYSNQPQHF	TGTGCCAGCAGTTCTCCTACACGATCCTATAGCAATCAGCCCCAGCATTTT
15	TRBV7-2	TRBJ2-3	.	few	CASSPGASFTDTQYF	TGTGCCAGCAGCCCTGGGGCTAGCTTCACAGATACGCAGTATTTT
14	TRBV19	TRBJ2-7	TRBD1	few	CASSDTGAYYEQYF	TGTGCCAGTAGTGACACAGGGGCATACTACGAGCAGTACTTC
17	TRBV9	TRBJ2-2	TRBD2	many	CASSGSGRATNTGELFF	TGTGCCAGCAGCGGAAGCGGGAGGGCCACGAACACCGGGGAGCTGTTTTTT
16	TRBV10-3	TRBJ2-1	TRBD2	.	CAISESVTGAGNEQFF	TGTGCCATCAGTGAGTCCGTAACGGGAGCGGGGAATGAGCAGTTCTTC
14	TRBV5-1	TRBJ2-4	.	.	CASTSTGSKNIQYF	TGCGCCAGCACTAGTACAGGCTCCAAAAACATTCAGTACTTC
18	TRBV28	TRBJ2-1	TRBD2	many	CASSLLASGRPTYNEQFF	TGTGCCAGCAGTTTACTGGCTAGCGGGAGACCGACCTACAATGAGCAGTTCTTC
17	TRBV4-2	TRBJ2-1	.	few	CASSQDLGTPSGDEQFF	TGTGCCAGCAGCCAAGATCTGGGGACGCCTTCCGGGGATGAGCAGTTCTTC
14	TRBV9	TRBJ2-7	TRBD1	.	CASSGRDSTYEQYF	TGTGCCAGCAGCGGACGGGACAGTACCTACGAGCAGTACTTC
15	TRBV3-1	TRBJ2-1	.	many	CASSQTQISYNEQFF	TGTGCCAGCAGCCAAACTCAAATCTCCTACAATGAGCAGTTCTTC
17	TRBV28	TRBJ2-1	.	many	CASSPLGSKNAYNEQFF	TGTGCCAGCAGCCCTCTTGGGAGCAAGAACGCCTACAATGAGCAGTTCTTC
17	TRBV24-1	TRBJ1-2	.	many	CATRMAPKSLNIYGYTF	TGTGCCACCAGGATGGCTCCCAAATCGTTGAATATCTATGGCTACACCTTC
15	TRBV4-2	TRBJ1-2	TRBD1	few	CASSQDGQGNYGYTF	TGTGCCAGCAGCCAAGACGGACAGGGGAACTATGGCTACACCTTC
16	TRBV6-1	TRBJ2-5	TRBD2	few	CASSALASGIKETQYF	TGTGCCAGCAGCGCCCTGGCTAGCGGGATTAAAGAGACCCAGTACTTC
15	TRBV5-8	TRBJ2-7	.	.	CASSSSGTFSYEQYF	TGTGCCAGCAGCTCCTCCGGGACTTTCTCCTACGAGCAGTACTTC
13	TRBV30	TRBJ2-1	.	many	CAWSVTGRNEQFF	TGTGCCTGGAGTGTGACGGGGCGCAATGAGCAGTTCTTC
15	TRBV3-1	TRBJ2-5	.	many	CASSQGIHPGETQYF	TGTGCCAGCAGCCAAGGAATCCACCCTGGAGAGACCCAGTACTTC
16	TRBV6-5	TRBJ2-7	.	many	CASSFSGRLGTYEQYF	TGTGCCAGCAGTTTTTCCGGGAGATTGGGGACCTACGAGCAGTACTTC
15	TRBV27	TRBJ2-7	TRBD2	.	CASSRTGGPPYEQYF	TGTGCCAGCAGCCGAACGGGGGGTCCCCCCTACGAGCAGTACTTC